A single sample gave rise to the 25 T cell receptor beta chains below, sequenced in a study. The TRBV12-4/TRBJ1-2 clonotypes were amplified using barcode primers with ligated adaptors. TCRdb redid the calling of the multiplex PCR reads with MiXCR, one entry per CDR3 protein. The repertoire holds fewer than 400 distinct CDR3 sequences, with over 15% as singletons. Sequencing was carried out using memory CD4+ T cells sorted from blood. The sample's subset: memory CD4+ T cells, CD4+CD45RO+CD25-. The source is a female donor with breast cancer.

This clonotype was seen a few times. This CDR3 reads CASSTEGVGYGYTF. DNA of the CDR3: TGTGCCAGCAGTACGGAGGGAGTTGGCTATGGCTACACCTTC. The chain has TRBV12-3 or TRBV12-4 and TRBJ1-2; D unclear. Deletions cut 5 bases from V and 4 bases from J, with 14 bases between. There are 14 residues in the CDR3.

By sample fraction, this clonotype is medium-sized. The V gene is TRBV12-3 or TRBV12-4, the J gene TRBJ1-2; D gene unclear. This CDR3 is 13 amino acids long. V gave up 3 bases and J gave up 7 bases, with 12 bases separating them. The CDR3 region has the DNA TGTGCCAGCAGTTTGTCGGAGGGAGGTGGCTACACCTTC. It encodes CASSLSEGGGYTF.

By proportion, this clonotype is large. The chain has TRBV12-3 or TRBV12-4 and TRBJ1-2; 9 nucleotides match TRBD1. V lost 3 bases and J lost 6; bases outside the gene matches: 8. This CDR3 is built from 15 residues. The CDR3 protein is CASSFTTRDRDGYTF. In DNA, the CDR3 is TGTGCCAGCAGTTTTACTACCCGGGACAGGGATGGCTACACCTTC.

This clonotype was counted only a few times. This chain connects TRBV12-3 or TRBV12-4 to TRBJ1-2; TRBD1 agrees at 10 bases. The ends lost 0 bases at V and 6 bases at J; junction bases unmatched: 4. The CDR3 sequence is 15 residues long. CDR3 sequence: CASSLAGTGVNGYTF. In DNA, the CDR3 is TGTGCCAGCAGTTTAGCCGGGACAGGGGTCAATGGCTACACCTTC.

The chain recombines TRBV12-3 or TRBV12-4 with TRBJ1-2, with TRBD1 matching 8 bases. The junction had 11 bases not matched to a gene; V was cut back by 5 bases and J by 3 bases. CDR3 length: 16 amino acids. The CDR3 region is CASSARTGRLYYGYTF. The DNA of the CDR3 is TGTGCCAGCAGTGCCCGGACAGGGAGGCTGTACTATGGCTACACCTTC.

Relative to its sample, this clonotype is medium-sized (0.01 to 0.1%). For the CDR3, the DNA is TGTGCCAGCAGTTACGCCGGGACAGGTGGTAACTATGGCTACACCTTC. Translated: CASSYAGTGGNYGYTF. V gene TRBV12-3 or TRBV12-4 combines with J gene TRBJ1-2, with 8 bases identical to TRBD1. V shed 4 bases and J 1 base; nucleotides not matched to a gene: 8. The CDR3 spans 16 residues.

This clonotype qualifies as large. The genes are TRBV12-5 and TRBJ1-2; the match to TRBD1 covers 7 bases. V lost 0 bases, J lost 5 bases, and 6 bases stayed unmatched. This CDR3 region has 15 residues. CDR1 is LGHNT, CDR2 FRNRAP, per germline. DNA of the CDR3: TGTGCTAGTGGTTTGGTGGACCGACAGGGTTATGGCTACACCTTC. This codes for CASGLVDRQGYGYTF.

This clonotype is categorized as large. CDR3 amino acids: CASSRSGTGGYTF. The CDR3 coding sequence is TGTGCCAGCAGCCGGTCCGGGACGGGAGGCTACACCTTC. The genes are TRBV12-3 or TRBV12-4 and TRBJ1-2, with D perhaps matching TRBD1 (5 bases). V lost 6 bases to trimming and J lost 8 bases, with 16 bases between them. The CDR3 is made up of 13 amino acids.

The rearrangement joins TRBV12-3 or TRBV12-4 to TRBJ1-2, with 8 bases aligning to TRBD1. This CDR3 spans 13 amino acids. The V gene end was trimmed by 6 bases and the J gene end by 3 bases; junction bases not matched to a gene: 3. CDR3 residues: CASRDRAHYGYTF. CDR3 DNA: TGTGCCAGCAGGGACAGGGCCCACTATGGCTACACCTTC.

By sample share, this clonotype is large. The rearrangement uses TRBV12-3 or TRBV12-4 and TRBJ1-2; 9 bases align to TRBD1. V lost 4 bases, J lost 6 bases, and 3 bases stayed unmatched. This CDR3 has 13 residues. The CDR3 DNA follows: TGTGCCAGCAGTTCGAGGACAGGGGATGGCTACACCTTC. It is translated as CASSSRTGDGYTF.

This rearrangement joins TRBV12-3 or TRBV12-4 to TRBJ1-2; weak D call: TRBD1 (6 bases). The CDR3 length is 12 residues. V lost 5 bases and J 6 bases, leaving 10 bases between the germline ends. The CDR3 is CASSRAGDGYTF. CDR3 in DNA: TGTGCCAGCAGTAGGGCAGGGGATGGCTACACCTTC.

This clonotype was seen ten or more times. The genes are TRBV12-3 or TRBV12-4 and TRBJ1-2; TRBD1 matches at 7 bases. This CDR3 comprises 15 residues. V lost 6 bases and J lost 2; bases outside the gene matches: 9. DNA for the CDR3: TGTGCCAGCAGGTTGGGACAGCAAGCGAACTATGGCTACACCTTC. Protein: CASRLGQQANYGYTF.

The chain is built from TRBV12-3 or TRBV12-4 and TRBJ1-2; D may be TRBD1 (5 bases). V gave up 5 bases and J gave up 4 bases, with 14 bases separating them. The CDR3 totals 14 residues. CDR3: CASSDPGRAYGYTF. The CDR3 nucleotides are TGTGCCAGCAGTGATCCGGGACGGGCCTATGGCTACACCTTC.

By proportion, this clonotype is hyperexpanded (1% or more). Written as DNA, the CDR3 is TGTGCCAGCAGTCGGGACCGATATGGCTACACCTTC. Protein product: CASSRDRYGYTF. The chain uses TRBV12-3 or TRBV12-4 and TRBJ1-2, with TRBD1 as a possible D gene (5 bases). The V gene lost 5 bases and the J gene lost 5 bases, with 9 bases spanning the gap. This CDR3 is built from 12 residues.

By proportion, this clonotype is large. J is TRBJ1-2 and V is TRBV12-3 or TRBV12-4; a weak D match, TRBD1 (6 bases). V lost 6 bases and J 3 bases, leaving 8 bases between the germline ends. This CDR3 spans 12 amino acids. As DNA, the CDR3 is TGTGCCAGCAGCGCAGGGGACTATGGCTACACCTTC. This encodes CASSAGDYGYTF.

In its sample, this clonotype ranks as large. The chain recombines TRBV12-5 with TRBJ1-2; 9 nucleotides match TRBD1. J lost 3 bases, V lost 0 bases, and 8 bases had no gene match. Germline V lookup: CDR1 LGHNT, CDR2 FRNRAP. CDR3 length: 17 residues. The CDR3 DNA is TGTGCTAGTGGTTTGGTAAAGAGGGACAGGGCCCACTATGGCTACACCTTC. Its translation is CASGLVKRDRAHYGYTF.

The chain is built from TRBV12-3 or TRBV12-4 and TRBJ1-2, with 9 bases fitting TRBD1. After removal of 0 bases from V and 2 bases from J, the junction contained 4 bases not matched to a gene. The CDR3 is 16 residues long. The CDR3 nucleotides read TGTGCCAGCAGTTTAGCCGGGACAGGGTGGAACTATGGCTACACCTTC. Its protein is CASSLAGTGWNYGYTF.

In its sample, this clonotype ranks as medium-sized (0.01 to 0.1%). The V gene is TRBV12-5, the J gene TRBJ1-2, with 7 nucleotides matching TRBD1. Germline trimming cut 6 bases from V and 4 bases from J; bases unmatched to any gene: 8. This CDR3 contains 14 residues. The germline gives CDR1 LGHNT, CDR2 FRNRAP. The CDR3 coding sequence is TGTGCTAGTGGCTCGGGACAGACAACCTATGGCTACACCTTC. Protein product: CASGSGQTTYGYTF.

By share, this clonotype counts as large. The rearrangement joins TRBV12-5 to TRBJ1-2; weak D call: TRBD1 (5 bases). This CDR3 has 16 residues. CDR1 LGHNT and CDR2 FRNRAP come from the germline V gene. V lost 5 bases to trimming and J lost 4 bases, with 20 bases between them. The CDR3 reads CASGLTDRGTFYGYTF. In DNA form, the CDR3 reads TGTGCTAGTGGTCTCACCGACCGGGGCACTTTCTATGGCTACACCTTC.

This clonotype has more than one count but fewer than ten. The chain uses TRBV12-3 or TRBV12-4 and TRBJ1-2; 7 bases agree with TRBD1. CDR3 length: 13 residues. J gave up 2 bases and V 6 bases, and 3 bases lay outside the gene matches. The CDR3 coding sequence is TGTGCCAGCAGAACGGGACAGAACTATGGCTACACCTTC. Translation gives CASRTGQNYGYTF.

By sample share, this clonotype is hyperexpanded. The chain uses TRBV12-3 or TRBV12-4 and TRBJ1-2; TRBD1 might be the D (6 bases). The CDR3 is 14 amino acids. V lost 5 bases, J lost 7 bases, and 17 bases lay in between. The CDR3, as DNA: TGTGCCAGCAGTCCCAGATTACAGGGAGGTGGCTACACCTTC. Translation gives CASSPRLQGGGYTF.

The chain combines TRBV12-3 or TRBV12-4 with TRBJ1-2, with a weak D call TRBD1 (6 bases). The CDR3 totals 14 residues. Trimming pared 2 bases from V and 5 bases from J, leaving 12 bases between. This CDR3 reads CASSLTGREYGYTF. The CDR3 DNA sequence: TGTGCCAGCAGTTTAACAGGGAGGGAGTATGGCTACACCTTC.

By its share, this clonotype is large (0.1 to 1%). V is TRBV12-3 or TRBV12-4 and J is TRBJ1-2; no reliable D call. Trimming pared 2 bases from V and 8 bases from J, leaving 9 bases between. The CDR3 covers 12 residues. The CDR3 reads CASSLSRSGYTF. CDR3 coding DNA: TGTGCCAGCAGTTTATCGAGGTCCGGCTACACCTTC.

This clonotype is labeled as large (0.1 to 1%). V gene TRBV12-3 or TRBV12-4 combines with J gene TRBJ1-2; D is ambiguous. The CDR3 is 11 amino acids. The germline V and J ends were trimmed by 1 base and 7 bases, with 4 bases remaining between them. In DNA form, the CDR3 reads TGTGCCAGCAGTTTAGAAATTGGCTACACCTTC. Translation gives CASSLEIGYTF.

This clonotype has a count of ten or more. J is TRBJ1-2 and V is TRBV12-3 or TRBV12-4; TRBD1 matches 10 bases. With V trimmed by 3 bases and J by 1 base, 5 bases remained unmatched. The CDR3 has 16 residues. CDR3 sequence: CASSLAGTGVNYGYTF. CDR3 DNA sequence: TGTGCCAGCAGTTTGGCCGGGACAGGGGTTAACTATGGCTACACCTTC.